Below are 15 T cell receptor beta chains sequenced from a single sample in a study of OX40 agonist ivuxolimab in advanced cancers. Method: immunoSEQ multiplex PCR; TCRdb's copy keeps in-frame clones and lacks some. The sample has approximately 22,000 clones, about 88% seen once. Specimen: CD4+ or CD8+ T cells sorted from blood, collected in a trial of the OX40 agonist ivuxolimab. Receptors were obtained from an adult with an advanced solid tumor such as melanoma, head and neck, liver or kidney cancer.

This clone has just one count. This chain links TRBV6-6 with TRBJ2-3; 10 positions match TRBD2. Germline lookup yields CDR1 MNHNY and CDR2 SVGAGI (reference sequence). The CDR3 covers 16 residues. V lost 2 bases and J lost 2; bases outside the gene matches: 4. The CDR3 coding sequence is TGTGCCAGCAGTTACAAAAGCGGGAGGGCCACAGATACGCAGTATTTT. Protein product: CASSYKSGRATDTQYF.

This clone rates as medium-sized. This chain connects TRBV19 to TRBJ2-7; TRBD2 agrees at 7 bases. Germline V gene sequence: CDR1 LNHDA, CDR2 SQIVND (reference sequence). This CDR3 comprises 13 residues. With V trimmed by 3 bases and J by 6 bases, 5 bases remained unmatched. CDR3 sequence: CASSMGLFVEQYF. CDR3 DNA sequence: TGTGCCAGTAGTATGGGACTATTTGTCGAGCAGTACTTC.

The chain links TRBV7-9 to TRBJ2-1; D gene uncertain. The V gene lost 5 bases and the J gene lost 9 bases, with 14 bases spanning the gap. This CDR3 has 13 amino acids. The germline gives CDR1 SEHNR, CDR2 FQNEAQ (reference sequence). The CDR3 DNA reads as TGTGCCAGCAGCCTGGGCCAACTCGGTGAGCAGTTCTTC. This translates into CASSLGQLGEQFF.

J is TRBJ2-2 and V is TRBV10-1; TRBD1 might be the D (5 bases). Trimming pared 10 bases from V and 2 bases from J, leaving 17 bases between. The germline CDR1 and CDR2 sequences are WNHNN and SYGVQD (reference sequence). The CDR3 has 15 residues. The CDR3 DNA sequence: TGCGCCATCCAGGACAAATATCTTAACACCGGGGAGCTGTTTTTT. Translation: CAIQDKYLNTGELFF.

The chain carries TRBV7-2 and TRBJ2-5, with D perhaps TRBD1 (6 bases). Germline lookup yields CDR1 SGHTA and CDR2 FQGNSA. Between the trimmed V and J ends, which lost 5 bases and 4 bases, there was a span of 23 bases. The CDR3 runs to 17 residues. The CDR3 region has the DNA TGTGCCAGCAGCCCCAGCGGTGGGACAATCAAGGGAGAGACCCAGTACTTC. It yields the protein CASSPSGGTIKGETQYF. Full variable domain (outside the CDR3, taken from reference TRBV7-2 and TRBJ2-5): GAGVSQSPSNKVTEKGKDVELRCDPISGHTALYWYRQSLGQGLEFLIYFQGNSAPDKSGLPSDRFSAERTGGSVSTLTIQRTQQEDSAVYLCASSPSGGTIKGETQYFGPGTRLLVL.

This clone was counted once. In DNA, the CDR3 is TGTGCCAGCAGCCCAGGGACAGGGGCCTACGAGCAGTACTTC. It yields the protein CASSPGTGAYEQYF. This chain uses TRBV7-6 with TRBJ2-7; 10 bases match TRBD1. Germline V lookup: CDR1 SGHVS, CDR2 FNYEAQ. The CDR3 has 14 residues. V dropped 5 bases and J dropped 2; count of bases not matched to a gene: 3.

This clone was seen a handful of times. The V and J genes are TRBV11-2 and TRBJ2-7, with 8 bases lining up with TRBD1. Germline V gene sequence: CDR1 SGHAT, CDR2 FQNNGV. The CDR3 consists of 15 residues. Losses at the gene ends were 0 bases for V and 5 bases for J; bases not matched to a gene: 6. DNA for the CDR3: TGTGCCAGCAGCTTAGACCAGGGGGCGTATGACGAGCAGTACTTC. This gives the protein CASSLDQGAYDEQYF.

The chain combines TRBV7-2 with TRBJ2-1; 10 bases are shared with TRBD2. Per germline, CDR1 SGHTA and CDR2 FQGNSA. The ends lost 5 bases at V and 4 bases at J; junction bases unmatched: 5. The CDR3 is 15 amino acids. Here the CDR3 reads CASSLTSGTYNEQFF. The CDR3 bases are TGTGCCAGCAGCCTTACTAGCGGGACTTACAATGAGCAGTTCTTC.

This rearrangement joins TRBV5-1 to TRBJ2-1; 8 bases match TRBD2. The CDR3 totals 14 residues. V lost 2 bases, J lost 8 bases, and 6 bases stayed unmatched. The V gene's germline CDR1 is SGHRS and CDR2 YFSETQ. Here the CDR3 DNA reads TGCGCCAGCAGCTTAACGGGAGGGCCCTATGAGCAGTTCTTC. Translation gives CASSLTGGPYEQFF.

This chain joins TRBV21-1 and TRBJ2-1; the table's TRBD1 call for D was not verified on the DNA. TRBV21-1 has pseudogene status. This CDR3 is 11 amino acids long. The CDR3 sequence is CASSLKRGWFF. In DNA form, the CDR3 reads TGTGCCAGCAGCCTGAAAAGGGGGTGGTTCTTC.

The chain uses TRBV4-3 and TRBJ2-7; D is ambiguous. The CDR3 runs 13 residues. Germline loops: CDR1 LGHNA, CDR2 YSLEER. V lost 0 bases, J lost 7 bases, and 10 bases lay in between. CDR3 sequence reads: CASSQDYLNEQYF. In DNA, the CDR3 is TGCGCCAGCAGCCAAGATTATCTCAATGAGCAGTACTTC.

The chain carries TRBV27 and TRBJ2-7, with D perhaps matching TRBD1 (6 bases). Germline loops: CDR1 MNHEY, CDR2 SMNVEV (reference sequence). This CDR3 contains 14 residues. V was shortened by 4 bases and J by 3 bases, with 13 bases between the two germline ends. The CDR3 coding sequence is TGTGCCAGCAGTTCCTACAGGGTAGTCTACGAGCAGTACTTC. Translation: CASSSYRVVYEQYF.

The CDR3 nucleotides read TGTGCCAGCAGCTTATATGGCCGTGAAGAGACCCAGTACTTC. This encodes CASSLYGREETQYF. The chain is built from TRBV7-9 and TRBJ2-5; no definite D call. The CDR3 has 14 residues. In germline, CDR1 is SEHNR, CDR2 FQNEAQ (reference sequence). V was cut by 2 bases and J by 3 bases, with 10 bases left in between.

This clone was recorded once. V and J are TRBV4-3 and TRBJ2-3; TRBD2 matches at 10 bases. Germline V gene lookup returns CDR1 LGHNA and CDR2 YSLEER. V was clipped by 1 base and J by 5 bases; unmatched bases: 15. CDR3 size: 19 residues. In nucleotides, the CDR3 is TGCGCCAGCAGCCAAGCGGGAGCGGGAGGGTTTTTTCCTGGAGATACGCAGTATTTT. This translates into CASSQAGAGGFFPGDTQYF.

The chain has TRBV4-3 and TRBJ2-1; the match to TRBD2 covers 7 bases. V was pared by 0 bases and J by 0 bases, with 11 bases of the junction left unmatched. Per germline, CDR1 LGHNA and CDR2 YSLEER. The CDR3 is made up of 19 amino acids. This CDR3 is CASSQEGLADMSSYNEQFF. In DNA, the CDR3 is TGCGCCAGCAGCCAAGAAGGGCTAGCGGATATGAGCTCCTACAATGAGCAGTTCTTC.